What follows are 5 T cell receptor beta chains derived from one specimen sequenced in a study of T cell responses to AZD1222 COVID-19 vaccine. Clones were read by immunoSEQ multiplex PCR, and TCRdb kept only the in-frame ones, dropping some. The sample gives 150,000 or so clones, approximately 91% of which show up once; 3.5% to 4% is in the top ten. Sequences were derived from peripheral blood, sampled 28 days after the second AZD1222 dose. The receptors originated from an adult who received the AZD1222 COVID-19 vaccine.

The chain joins TRBV14 to TRBJ2-7; maybe TRBD1 (6 bases). V shed 4 bases and J shed 0 bases, with 19 bases lying between them. The CDR3 has 17 amino acids. From germline, CDR1 is SGHDN and CDR2 FVKESK. DNA for the CDR3: TGTGCCAGCAGCCCCGTAGGGGCTGACAGGAGCTCCTACGAGCAGTACTTC. It encodes CASSPVGADRSSYEQYF.

This clone was recorded once. This sequence joins TRBV11-2 and TRBJ1-4, with TRBD1 matching 10 bases. CDR3 length: 15 amino acids. The V and J ends lost 4 bases and 8 bases, in that order; junction bases with no gene match: 7. Germline lookup yields CDR1 SGHAT and CDR2 FQNNGV. The CDR3 DNA is TGTGCCAGCAGCTCAGGACAGGGGGGTTCAGAAAAACTGTTTTTT. Its translation is CASSSGQGGSEKLFF.

V usage is TRBV5-1 and J usage is TRBJ2-1; 11 nucleotides line up with TRBD2. The germline V gene has CDR1 SGHRS and CDR2 YFSETQ. This CDR3 is 16 amino acids long. Trimming removed 2 bases from V and 5 bases from J; junction bases left unmatched: 6. The CDR3 DNA sequence: TGCGCCAGCAGCTTTATCACTAGCGGGAGCCACAATGAGCAGTTCTTC. Residues: CASSFITSGSHNEQFF.

As DNA, the CDR3 is TGTGCCAGCAGTTTGGGGGGTCGGACTGAAGCTTTCTTT. Translated, it gives CASSLGGRTEAFF. The chain is built from TRBV12-3 or TRBV12-4 and TRBJ1-1; tentative D call: TRBD1 (5 bases). This CDR3 spans 13 amino acids. V shed 3 bases and J shed 5 bases, with 10 bases lying between them.

This chain uses TRBV14 with TRBJ2-1, with D hard to call. Trimming pared 4 bases from V and 7 bases from J, leaving 8 bases between. Germline V gene data show CDR1 as SGHDN and CDR2 as FVKESK. The CDR3 covers 12 residues. CDR3 nucleotide sequence: TGTGCCAGCAGCCCAAATAATAATGAGCAGTTCTTC. Residues: CASSPNNNEQFF. Full variable domain (missing parts from reference TRBV14 and TRBJ2-1): EAGVTQFPSHSVIEKGQTVTLRCDPISGHDNLYWYRRVMGKEIKFLLHFVKESKQDESGMPNNRFLAERTGGTYSTLKVQPAELEDSGVYFCASSPNNNEQFFGPGTRLTVL.